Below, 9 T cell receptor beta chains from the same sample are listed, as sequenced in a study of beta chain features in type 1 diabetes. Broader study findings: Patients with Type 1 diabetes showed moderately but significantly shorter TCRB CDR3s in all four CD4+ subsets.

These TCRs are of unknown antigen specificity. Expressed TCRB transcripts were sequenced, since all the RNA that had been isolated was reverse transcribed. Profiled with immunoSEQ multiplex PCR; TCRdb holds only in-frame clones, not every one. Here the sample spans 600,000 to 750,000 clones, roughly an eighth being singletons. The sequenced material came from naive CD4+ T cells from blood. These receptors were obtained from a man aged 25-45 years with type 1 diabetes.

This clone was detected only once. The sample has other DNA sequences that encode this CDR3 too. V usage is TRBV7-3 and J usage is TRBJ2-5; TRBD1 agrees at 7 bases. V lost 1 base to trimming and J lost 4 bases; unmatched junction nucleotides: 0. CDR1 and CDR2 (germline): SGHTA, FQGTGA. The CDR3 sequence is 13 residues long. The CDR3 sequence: CASSLNRGETQYF. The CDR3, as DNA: TGTGCCAGCAGCTTAAACAGGGGAGAGACCCAGTACTTC. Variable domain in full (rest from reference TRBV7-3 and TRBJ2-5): GAGVSQTPSNKVTEKGKYVELRCDPISGHTALYWYRQSLGQGPEFLIYFQGTGAADDSGLPNDRFFAVRPEGSVSTLKIQRTERGDSAVYLCASSLNRGETQYFGPGTRLLVL.

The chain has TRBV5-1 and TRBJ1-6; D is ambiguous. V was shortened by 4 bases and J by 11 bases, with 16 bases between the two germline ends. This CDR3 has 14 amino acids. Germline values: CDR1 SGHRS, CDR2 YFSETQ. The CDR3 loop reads CASSLQDLWAPLHF. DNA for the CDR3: TGCGCCAGCAGCCTGCAGGACCTTTGGGCACCCCTCCACTTT.

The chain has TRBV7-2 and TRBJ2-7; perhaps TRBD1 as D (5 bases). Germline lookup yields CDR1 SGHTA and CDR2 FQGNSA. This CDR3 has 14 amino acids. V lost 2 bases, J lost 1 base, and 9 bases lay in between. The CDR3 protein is CASSLSDNSYEQYF. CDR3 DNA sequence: TGTGCCAGCAGCTTATCGGACAATTCCTACGAGCAGTACTTC.

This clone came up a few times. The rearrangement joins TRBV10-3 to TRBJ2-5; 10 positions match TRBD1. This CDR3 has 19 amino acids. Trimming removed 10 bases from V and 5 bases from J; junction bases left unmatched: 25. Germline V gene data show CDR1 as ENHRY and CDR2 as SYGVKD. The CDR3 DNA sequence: TGTGCCACGAATAGAGGGACAGGGGCCGCCTCTCCCCGCGTGGAGACCCAGTACTTC. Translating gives CATNRGTGAASPRVETQYF.

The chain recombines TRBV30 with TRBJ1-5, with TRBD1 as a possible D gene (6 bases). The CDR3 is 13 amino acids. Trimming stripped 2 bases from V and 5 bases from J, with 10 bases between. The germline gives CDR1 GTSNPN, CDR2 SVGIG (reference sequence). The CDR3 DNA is TGTGCCTGGAGTAAACAGGGTCATCAGCCCCAGCATTTT. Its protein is CAWSKQGHQPQHF.

CDR3: CATCKTGTPNYGYTF. The CDR3 nucleotides are TGTGCCACTTGTAAGACAGGAACCCCTAACTATGGCTACACCTTC. The chain couples TRBV6-5 to TRBJ1-2, with D possibly being TRBD1 (6 bases). Deletions cut 10 bases from V and 0 bases from J, with 18 bases between. Germline V gives CDR1 MNHEY, CDR2 SVGAGI. CDR3 length: 15 residues.

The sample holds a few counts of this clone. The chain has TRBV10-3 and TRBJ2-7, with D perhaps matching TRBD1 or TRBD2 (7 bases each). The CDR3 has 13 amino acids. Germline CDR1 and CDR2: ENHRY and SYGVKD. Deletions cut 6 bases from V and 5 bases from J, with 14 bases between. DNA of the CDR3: TGTGCCATCAGGTGGGAGGGGGCCCACGAGCAGTACTTC. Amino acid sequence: CAIRWEGAHEQYF.

In nucleotides, the CDR3 is TGTGCCAGTAGCGGACAACCTGGCAATCAGCCCCAGCATTTT. It is translated as CASSGQPGNQPQHF. The chain recombines TRBV19 with TRBJ1-5; possibly TRBD1 for D (5 bases). V was cut by 6 bases and J by 2 bases, with 11 bases left in between. The length of the CDR3 is 14 residues. CDR1 LNHDA and CDR2 SQIVND come from the germline V gene (reference sequence).

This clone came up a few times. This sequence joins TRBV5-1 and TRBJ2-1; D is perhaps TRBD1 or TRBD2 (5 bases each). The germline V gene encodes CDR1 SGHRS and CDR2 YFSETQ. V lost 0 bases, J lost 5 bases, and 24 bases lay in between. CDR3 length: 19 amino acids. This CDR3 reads CASSLAEGFEGWRDNEQFF. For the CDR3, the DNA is TGCGCCAGCAGCTTGGCCGAAGGGTTTGAGGGGTGGCGGGACAATGAGCAGTTCTTC. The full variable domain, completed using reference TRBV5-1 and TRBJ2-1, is KAGVTQTPRYLIKTRGQQVTLSCSPISGHRSVSWYQQTPGQGLQFLFEYFSETQRNKGNFPGRFSGRQFSNSRSEMNVSTLELGDSALYLCASSLAEGFEGWRDNEQFFGPGTRLTVL.